These T cell receptor beta chains were read from a single sample in a study of blood T cell repertoires in COVID-19. Sequencing was performed with immunoSEQ multiplex PCR; in TCRdb, only in-frame clones are kept and a portion is missing. The sample contains 100,000 to 120,000 clones, 76% of which appear only once. Sequenced material: peripheral blood. All receptors come from a woman older than 75 with acute or convalescent COVID-19. Each CDR3 is given with its conserved first and last residue. Each record gives: J gene, V gene, CDR3 protein.

>TRBJ2-3|TRBV5-1
CASSLGNAGETDTQYF
>TRBJ1-2|TRBV12-3/TRBV12-4
CASSPGQGGYTF
>TRBJ2-3|TRBV13
CASSSIAGGPDTQYF
>TRBJ2-1|TRBV7-9
CASSPRLAGTSEQFF
>TRBJ2-3|TRBV5-4
CASSQSTDTQYF
>TRBJ1-2|TRBV28
CASSLVAQGNYGYTF
>TRBJ1-2|TRBV5-1
CASSKDRGSGYTF
>TRBJ2-1|TRBV7-9
CASSLVLAGAVEQFF
>TRBJ1-4|TRBV11-2
CASSPQQGPNEKLFF
>TRBJ1-6|TRBV5-1
CASKTQGYNSPLHF
>TRBJ2-3|TRBV6-5
CASIHRGSDTQYF
>TRBJ1-1|TRBV5-6
CASSLVATGGLSEAFF
>TRBJ2-7|TRBV28
CASSLPSESYEQYF
>TRBJ2-7|TRBV19
CASSIEPPGAVSYEQYF
>TRBJ1-2|TRBV2
CASVRGGRDYGYTF
>TRBJ2-7|TRBV7-2
CASSLVTTYEQYF
>TRBJ2-1|TRBV7-9
CASSSPSGGIYNEQFF
>TRBJ1-2|TRBV6-5
CASSRGAYGYTF
>TRBJ2-7|TRBV7-2
CASSLGLAGGLEQYF
>TRBJ2-1|TRBV4-2
CASSQVTSNNEQFF
>TRBJ1-1|TRBV2
CASSEAGGITEAFF
>TRBJ2-7|TRBV6-6
CASSYRDRGFHEQYF
>TRBJ2-2|TRBV5-1
CASSLGDRVDTGELFF
>TRBJ1-3|TRBV5-1
CASSKTGTGGEEGNTIYF
>TRBJ2-3|TRBV6-6
CASSYSWQSTDTQYF
>TRBJ2-1|TRBV4-3
CASSPPSALAEEQFF
>TRBJ2-1|TRBV6-5
CASYASGGAKNEQFF
>TRBJ1-2|TRBV11-2
CASSQYRQGNYGYTF
>TRBJ1-1|TRBV5-1
CASSESTGGLTEAFF
>TRBJ1-2|TRBV7-2
CASSLQRLYGYTF
>TRBJ1-1|TRBV7-2
CASSLMKGAGVYTEAFF
>TRBJ2-2|TRBV5-5
CASSLVGGVLAENTGELFF
>TRBJ2-1|TRBV9
CARRTGGHNEQFF
>TRBJ2-1|TRBV27
CASSLSTSGHNEQFF
>TRBJ1-5|TRBV4-1
CASSQTTQGIQPQHF
>TRBJ2-5|TRBV5-1
CASSLGLAGGASETQYF
>TRBJ2-3|TRBV19
CASTPGGLDTQYF
>TRBJ2-5|TRBV5-1
CASSLASRFETQYF
>TRBJ2-1|TRBV7-9
CASSPGTGGGNEQFF
>TRBJ2-3|TRBV29-1
CSVAGGASGGEDTQYF
>TRBJ1-5|TRBV9
CASSPSGGQPQHF
>TRBJ2-5|TRBV5-6
CASSSSPSGRQETQYF
>TRBJ1-2|TRBV7-8
CASSFGTGVNGYTF
>TRBJ2-5|TRBV7-6
CASSPTSGYQQETQYF
>TRBJ1-5|TRBV6-1
CASSEARGQPQHF
>TRBJ1-1|TRBV19
CASSVDRDTEAFF
>TRBJ2-2|TRBV2
CASSEWGQGTGELFF
>TRBJ2-3|TRBV4-2
CASSRGDTTDTQYF
>TRBJ1-2|TRBV4-1
CASSQEGGRPPGGYTF
>TRBJ1-2|TRBV5-6
CASSFRGGYTF
>TRBJ1-1|TRBV19
CASSIQGVPRGEAFF
>TRBJ1-1|TRBV5-1
CASSLTAGTGNTEAFF
>TRBJ2-3|TRBV5-1
CASRSGQASTDTQYF
>TRBJ2-7|TRBV4-2
CASSQDSGQGFDEQYF
>TRBJ2-3|TRBV2
CASSDPRGPDTQYF
>TRBJ2-3|TRBV6-4
CASGRGGRTDTQYF
>TRBJ2-2|TRBV27
CASTPDRGTSGFIGELFF